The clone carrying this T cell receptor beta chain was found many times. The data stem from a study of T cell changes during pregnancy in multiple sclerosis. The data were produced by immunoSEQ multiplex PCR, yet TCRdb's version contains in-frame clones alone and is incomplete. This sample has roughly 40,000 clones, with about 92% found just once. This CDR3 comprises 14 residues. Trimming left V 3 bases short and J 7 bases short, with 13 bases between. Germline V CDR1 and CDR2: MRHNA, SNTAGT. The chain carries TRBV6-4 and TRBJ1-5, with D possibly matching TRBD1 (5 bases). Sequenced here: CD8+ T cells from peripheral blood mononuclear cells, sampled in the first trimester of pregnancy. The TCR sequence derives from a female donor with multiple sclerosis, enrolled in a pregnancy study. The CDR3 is CASSESGEGQPQHF. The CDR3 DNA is TGTGCCAGCAGTGAGTCGGGGGAGGGACAGCCCCAGCATTTT.